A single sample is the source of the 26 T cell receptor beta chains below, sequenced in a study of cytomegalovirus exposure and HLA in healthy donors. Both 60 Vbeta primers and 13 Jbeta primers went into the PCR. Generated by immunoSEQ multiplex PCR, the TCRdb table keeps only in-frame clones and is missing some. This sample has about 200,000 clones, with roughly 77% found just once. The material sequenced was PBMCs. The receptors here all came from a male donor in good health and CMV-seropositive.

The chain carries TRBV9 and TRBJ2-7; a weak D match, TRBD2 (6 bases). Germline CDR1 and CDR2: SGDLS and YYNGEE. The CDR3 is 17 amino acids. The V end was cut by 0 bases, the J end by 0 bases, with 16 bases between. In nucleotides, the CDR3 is TGTGCCAGCAGCGTAGCTCTCGCTAGCGTATACTCCTACGAGCAGTACTTC. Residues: CASSVALASVYSYEQYF.

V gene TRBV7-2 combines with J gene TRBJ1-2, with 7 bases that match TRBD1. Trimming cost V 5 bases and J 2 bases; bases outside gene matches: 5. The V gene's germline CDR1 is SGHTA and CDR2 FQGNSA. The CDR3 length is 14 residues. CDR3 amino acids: CASSTPTGNYGYTF. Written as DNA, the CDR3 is TGTGCCAGCAGCACCCCGACAGGGAACTATGGCTACACCTTC.

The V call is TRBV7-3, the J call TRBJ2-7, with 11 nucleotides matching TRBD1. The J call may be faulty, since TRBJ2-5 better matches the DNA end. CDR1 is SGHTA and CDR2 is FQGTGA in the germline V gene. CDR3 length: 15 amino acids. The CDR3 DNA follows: TGTGCCAGCAGCCGGGACAGGGGGGACCAAGAGACCCAGTACTTC. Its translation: CASSRDRGDQETQYF.

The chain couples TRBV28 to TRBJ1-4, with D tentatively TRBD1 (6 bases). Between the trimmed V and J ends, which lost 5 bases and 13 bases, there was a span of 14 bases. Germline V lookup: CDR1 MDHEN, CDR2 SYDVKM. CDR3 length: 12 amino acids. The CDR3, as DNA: TGTGCCAGCAGTCCTTCAGGGGCACGACTGTTTTTT. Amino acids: CASSPSGARLFF.

In nucleotides, the CDR3 is TGTGCCAGCCTTCCCGGAGGGACGGCGAGCTCCTACGAGCAGTACTTC. Protein sequence: CASLPGGTASSYEQYF. The chain links TRBV27 to TRBJ2-7; weak D call: TRBD2 (6 bases). V lost 8 bases to trimming and J lost 0 bases, with 20 bases between them. The CDR3 is made up of 16 amino acids. Germline assignment: CDR1 MNHEY and CDR2 SMNVEV (reference sequence).

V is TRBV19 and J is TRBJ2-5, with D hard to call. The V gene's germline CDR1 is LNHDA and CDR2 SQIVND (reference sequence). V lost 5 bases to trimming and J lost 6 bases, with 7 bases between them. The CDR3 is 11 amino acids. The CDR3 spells CASSYSKTQYF. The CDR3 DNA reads TGTGCCAGTAGTTATAGTAAGACCCAGTACTTC.

CDR3 residues: CSVAGYNQPQHF. CDR3 nucleotides: TGCAGCGTTGCGGGTTACAATCAGCCCCAGCATTTT. The chain has TRBV29-1 and TRBJ1-5; D remains ambiguous. In germline, CDR1 is SQVTM, CDR2 ANQGSEA. The CDR3 extends over 12 amino acids. The V gene lost 4 bases and the J gene lost 3 bases, with 7 bases spanning the gap. Based on the CDR3 plus reference TRBV29-1 and TRBJ1-5, the full variable domain is SAVISQKPSRDICQRGTSLTIQCQVDSQVTMMFWYRQQPGQSLTLIATANQGSEATYESGFVIDKFPISRPNLTFSTLTVSNMSPEDSSIYLCSVAGYNQPQHFGDGTRLSIL.

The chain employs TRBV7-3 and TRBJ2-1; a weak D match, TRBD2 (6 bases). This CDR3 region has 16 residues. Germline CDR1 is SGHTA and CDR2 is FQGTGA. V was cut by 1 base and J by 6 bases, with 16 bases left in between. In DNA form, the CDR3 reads TGTGCCAGCAGCTTAATGAGACGGGGGTCGGGCAATGAGCAGTTCTTC. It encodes CASSLMRRGSGNEQFF.

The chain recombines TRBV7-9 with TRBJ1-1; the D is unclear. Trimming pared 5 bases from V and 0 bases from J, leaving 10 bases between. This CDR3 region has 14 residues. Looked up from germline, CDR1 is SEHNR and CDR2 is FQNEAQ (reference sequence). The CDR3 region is CASSLGVMNTEAFF. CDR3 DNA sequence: TGTGCCAGCAGCCTCGGGGTCATGAACACTGAAGCTTTCTTT.

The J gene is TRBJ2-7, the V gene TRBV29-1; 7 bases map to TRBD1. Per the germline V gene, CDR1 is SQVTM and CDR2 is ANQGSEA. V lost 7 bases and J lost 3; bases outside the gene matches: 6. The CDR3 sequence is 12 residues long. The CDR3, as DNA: TGCAGCGGAAGACAGGGCCTCTACGAGCAGTACTTC. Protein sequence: CSGRQGLYEQYF.

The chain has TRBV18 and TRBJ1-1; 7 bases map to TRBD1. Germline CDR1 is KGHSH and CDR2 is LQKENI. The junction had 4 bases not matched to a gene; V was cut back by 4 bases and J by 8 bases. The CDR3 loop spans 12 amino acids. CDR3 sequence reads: CASSLGTEEAFF. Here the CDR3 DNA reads TGTGCCAGCTCACTCGGGACAGAAGAAGCTTTCTTT.

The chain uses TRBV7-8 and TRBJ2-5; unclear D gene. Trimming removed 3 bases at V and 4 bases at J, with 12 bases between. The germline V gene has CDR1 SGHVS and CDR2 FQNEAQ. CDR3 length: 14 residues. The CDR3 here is CASSLGPYSETQYF. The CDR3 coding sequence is TGTGCCAGCAGCTTGGGCCCTTATTCAGAGACCCAGTACTTC. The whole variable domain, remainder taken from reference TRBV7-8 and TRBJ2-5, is GAGVSQSPRYKVAKRGQDVALRCDPISGHVSLFWYQQALGQGPEFLTYFQNEAQLDKSGLPSDRFFAERPEGSVSTLKIQRTQQEDSAVYLCASSLGPYSETQYFGPGTRLLVL.

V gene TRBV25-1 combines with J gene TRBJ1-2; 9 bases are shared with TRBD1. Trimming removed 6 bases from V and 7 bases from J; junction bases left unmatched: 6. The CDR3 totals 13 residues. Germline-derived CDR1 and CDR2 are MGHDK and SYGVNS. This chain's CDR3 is CASRGTGSRGYTF. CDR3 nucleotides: TGTGCCAGCAGAGGGACAGGGTCTCGTGGCTACACCTTC.

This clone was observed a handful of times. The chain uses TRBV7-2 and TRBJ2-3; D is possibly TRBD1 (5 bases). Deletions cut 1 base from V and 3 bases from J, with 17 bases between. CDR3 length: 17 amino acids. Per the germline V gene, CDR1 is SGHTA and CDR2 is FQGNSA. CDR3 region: CASSLVYVGRETDTQYF. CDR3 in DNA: TGTGCCAGCAGCTTAGTCTACGTTGGCAGGGAAACAGATACGCAGTATTTT.

In DNA, the CDR3 is TGTGCCAGCAGCTTAGATCGTCAGAACTCCTACAATGAGCAGTTCTTC. Protein product: CASSLDRQNSYNEQFF. J is TRBJ2-1 and V is TRBV7-3; D gene unclear. This CDR3 contains 16 residues. Germline V gene data show CDR1 as SGHTA and CDR2 as FQGTGA. V was trimmed by 2 bases and J by 0 bases, leaving 11 bases between them.

CDR3 residues: CASSDSTRGDTQYF. CDR3 DNA: TGCGCCAGCAGTGACTCAACACGGGGAGATACGCAGTATTTT. The V and J genes are TRBV10-2 and TRBJ2-3; D might be TRBD2 (5 bases). This CDR3 contains 14 residues. CDR1 WSHSY and CDR2 SAAADI come from the germline V gene. V was shortened by 3 bases and J by 5 bases, with 12 bases between the two germline ends.

The CDR3 region has the DNA TGCGCCAGCAGCCAAACCCTCAGGGCCCGGTACAATGAGCAGTTCTTC. Translated, it gives CASSQTLRARYNEQFF. This rearrangement joins TRBV5-1 to TRBJ2-1, with a possible D match to TRBD1 (5 bases). This CDR3 is built from 16 residues. With 4 bases removed from V and 4 bases from J, the gap between germline ends came to 18 bases. CDR1 and CDR2 from the germline V gene are SGHRS and YFSETQ. The full variable domain, in which reference TRBV5-1 and TRBJ2-1 provide the parts outside the CDR3, is KAGVTQTPRYLIKTRGQQVTLSCSPISGHRSVSWYQQTPGQGLQFLFEYFSETQRNKGNFPGRFSGRQFSNSRSEMNVSTLELGDSALYLCASSQTLRARYNEQFFGPGTRLTVL.

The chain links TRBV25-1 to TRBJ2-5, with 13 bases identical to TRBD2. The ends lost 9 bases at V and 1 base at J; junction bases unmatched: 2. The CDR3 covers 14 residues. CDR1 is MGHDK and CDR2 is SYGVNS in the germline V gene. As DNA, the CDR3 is TGTGCCAGAACTAGCGGGAGGGCCCAAGAGACCCAGTACTTC. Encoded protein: CARTSGRAQETQYF.

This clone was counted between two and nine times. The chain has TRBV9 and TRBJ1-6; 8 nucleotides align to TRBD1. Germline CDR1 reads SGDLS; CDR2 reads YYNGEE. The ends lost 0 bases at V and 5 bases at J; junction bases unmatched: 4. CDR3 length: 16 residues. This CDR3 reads CASSVAPGGNNSPLHF. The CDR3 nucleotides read TGTGCCAGCAGCGTAGCCCCAGGGGGCAATAATTCACCCCTCCACTTT.

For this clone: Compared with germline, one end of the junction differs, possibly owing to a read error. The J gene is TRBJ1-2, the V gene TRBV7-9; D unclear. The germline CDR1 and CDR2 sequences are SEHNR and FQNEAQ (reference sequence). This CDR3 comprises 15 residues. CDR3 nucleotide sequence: TGTTCCAGCAGCGTAATACAAACAGCTAACTATGGCTACACCTTC. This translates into CSSSVIQTANYGYTF.

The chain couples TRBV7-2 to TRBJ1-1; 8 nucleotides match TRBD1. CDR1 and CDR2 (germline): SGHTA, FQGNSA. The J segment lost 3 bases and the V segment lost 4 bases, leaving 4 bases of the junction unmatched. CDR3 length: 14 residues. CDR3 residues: CASSSYRGDTEAFF. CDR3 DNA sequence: TGTGCCAGCAGCTCTTACAGGGGGGACACTGAAGCTTTCTTT.

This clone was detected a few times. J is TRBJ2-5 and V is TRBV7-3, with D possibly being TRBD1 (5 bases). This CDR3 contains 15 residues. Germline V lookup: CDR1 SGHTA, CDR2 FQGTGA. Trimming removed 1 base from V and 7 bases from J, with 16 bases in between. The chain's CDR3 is CASSLKGLQGTTQYF. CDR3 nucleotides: TGTGCCAGCAGCTTAAAAGGTCTGCAGGGAACGACCCAGTACTTC.

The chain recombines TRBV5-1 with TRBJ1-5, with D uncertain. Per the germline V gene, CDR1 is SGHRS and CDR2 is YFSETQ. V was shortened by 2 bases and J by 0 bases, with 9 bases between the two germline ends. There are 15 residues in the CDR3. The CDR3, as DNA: TGCGCCAGCAGCTTCCGGGAGAGTAGCAATCAGCCCCAGCATTTT. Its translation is CASSFRESSNQPQHF.

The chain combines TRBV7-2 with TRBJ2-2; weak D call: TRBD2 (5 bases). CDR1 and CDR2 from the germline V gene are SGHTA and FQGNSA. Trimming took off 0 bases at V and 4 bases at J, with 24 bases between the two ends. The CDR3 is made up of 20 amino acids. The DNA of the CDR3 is TGTGCCAGCAGCTTAGCGCCTTTATATAGCGCCCTGACCGTCACCGGGGAGCTGTTTTTT. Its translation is CASSLAPLYSALTVTGELFF.

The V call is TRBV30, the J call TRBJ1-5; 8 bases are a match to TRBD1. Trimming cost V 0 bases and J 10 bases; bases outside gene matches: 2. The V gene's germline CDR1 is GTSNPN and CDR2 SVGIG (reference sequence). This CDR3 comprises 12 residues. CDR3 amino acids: CAWSVTGGPQHF. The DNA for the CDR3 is TGTGCCTGGAGTGTAACAGGGGGACCCCAGCATTTT.

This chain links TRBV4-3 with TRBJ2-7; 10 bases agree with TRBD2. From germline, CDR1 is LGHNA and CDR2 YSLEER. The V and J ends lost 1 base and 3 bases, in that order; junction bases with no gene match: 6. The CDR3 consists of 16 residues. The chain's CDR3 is CASSQVGLADSYEQYF. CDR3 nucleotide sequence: TGCGCCAGCAGCCAAGTCGGACTAGCGGACAGCTACGAGCAGTACTTC.